Each of the 28 T cell receptor beta chains below was sequenced from the same sample in a study of CD8+ T cells in alopecia areata. Sample treatment: oral pan-JAK inhibitor, 5-10 mg twice daily. RNA was isolated and reverse transcribed to cDNA, the sequencing template. Data came from immunoSEQ multiplex PCR; TCRdb stores just in-frame clones and leaves some out. In the table there are some 150,000 clones, 85% to 90% of which are singletons. Sequenced material: CD8+ T cells sorted from blood, taken at week 4, from a patient treated with tofacitinib. The receptors originated from a human donor with alopecia areata.

This chain uses TRBV9 with TRBJ2-1; tentatively, D is TRBD1 or TRBD2 (6 bases each). Trimming took 0 bases from V and 8 from J, leaving 12 bases between them. Germline CDR1 is SGDLS and CDR2 is YYNGEE. The CDR3 spans 14 residues. CDR3 nucleotides: TGTGCCAGCAGCGTAGGGGGGGCCGTAGATGAGCAGTTCTTC. Translating it yields CASSVGGAVDEQFF.

The rearrangement links TRBV9 to TRBJ2-2; 14 nucleotides align to TRBD2. This CDR3 has 18 residues. Per the germline V gene, CDR1 is SGDLS and CDR2 is YYNGEE. The junction had 5 bases not matched to a gene; V was cut back by 4 bases and J by 0 bases. CDR3 bases: TGTGCCAGCAGCTTCCGGACTAGCGGGGGGCCGAACACCGGGGAGCTGTTTTTT. The encoded protein is CASSFRTSGGPNTGELFF.

The rearrangement uses TRBV6-5 and TRBJ1-2, with no clear D. The germline V gene has CDR1 MNHEY and CDR2 SVGAGI. Trimming stripped 5 bases from V and 4 bases from J, with 11 bases between. The CDR3 has 13 residues. CDR3 sequence: CASSPSGVYGYTF. The DNA of the CDR3 is TGTGCCAGCAGTCCCAGCGGGGTCTATGGCTACACCTTC.

The CDR3 reads CASSDQQGYEQYF. As DNA, the CDR3 is TGCGCCAGCAGCGACCAACAGGGCTACGAGCAGTACTTC. V is TRBV5-1 and J is TRBJ2-7; weak D call: TRBD1 (6 bases). The V end was cut by 4 bases, the J end by 3 bases, with 11 bases between. This CDR3 spans 13 amino acids. The germline CDR1 and CDR2 sequences are SGHRS and YFSETQ.

The chain couples TRBV7-9 to TRBJ2-5; D not resolved. Germline V gene lookup returns CDR1 SEHNR and CDR2 FQNEAQ (reference sequence). Trimming cost V 6 bases and J 1 base, with 6 bases left between them. CDR3 length: 12 residues. The CDR3 loop is CASREAQETQYF. In nucleotides, the CDR3 is TGTGCCAGCAGAGAAGCCCAAGAGACCCAGTACTTC.

This clone occurred a few times. The chain combines TRBV7-8 with TRBJ2-7; tentatively, D is TRBD2 (5 bases). The CDR3 is 15 residues long. CDR1 SGHVS and CDR2 FQNEAQ come from the germline V gene. The germline V and J ends were trimmed by 4 bases and 2 bases, with 15 bases remaining between them. CDR3 sequence reads: CASSSSSAGTYEQYF. DNA for the CDR3: TGTGCCAGCAGCTCCTCGAGTGCGGGTACCTACGAGCAGTACTTC. Complete variable domain (other parts from reference TRBV7-8 and TRBJ2-7): GAGVSQSPRYKVAKRGQDVALRCDPISGHVSLFWYQQALGQGPEFLTYFQNEAQLDKSGLPSDRFFAERPEGSVSTLKIQRTQQEDSAVYLCASSSSSAGTYEQYFGPGTRLTVT.

Concerning this clone itself: Other DNA sequences from this sample encode an identical CDR3 as well. The chain carries TRBV30 and TRBJ2-5, with 10 bases fitting TRBD1. The CDR3 contains 15 residues. Germline lookup yields CDR1 GTSNPN and CDR2 SVGIG (reference sequence). The V and J ends lost 5 bases and 1 base, in that order; junction bases with no gene match: 7. As DNA, the CDR3 is TGTGCCTGGGGGCCGGGACAGGGGAGCCAAGAGACCCAGTACTTC. It codes for CAWGPGQGSQETQYF.

This chain links TRBV5-1 with TRBJ2-7; no firm D call. Germline-derived CDR1 and CDR2 are SGHRS and YFSETQ. The CDR3 runs to 16 residues. Trimming took 0 bases from V and 2 from J, leaving 15 bases between them. In DNA form, the CDR3 reads TGCGCCAGCAGCTTGGAAGGCAGCTCCCCCGCCTACGAGCAGTACTTC. Amino acids: CASSLEGSSPAYEQYF.

The rearrangement joins TRBV7-2 to TRBJ2-7; 8 bases fit TRBD2. This CDR3 spans 14 amino acids. CDR1 and CDR2 from the germline V gene are SGHTA and FQGNSA. V trimming: 5 bases; J trimming: 3 bases; junction bases outside the gene matches: 6. CDR3 in amino acids: CASSLWTSNYEQYF. CDR3 DNA sequence: TGTGCCAGCAGCCTGTGGACTAGCAACTACGAGCAGTACTTC.

The V call is TRBV29-1, the J call TRBJ2-1; no firm D call. The CDR3 covers 18 residues. Trimming left V 1 base short and J 0 bases short, with 19 bases between. CDR1 and CDR2 (germline): SQVTM, ANQGSEA. CDR3 nucleotide sequence: TGCAGCGTTGAAGTGGTGAGACATTTCCCATTCTCCTACAATGAGCAGTTCTTC. This sequence encodes CSVEVVRHFPFSYNEQFF.

The V gene is TRBV6-5, the J gene TRBJ1-2; D not certain. Germline lookup yields CDR1 MNHEY and CDR2 SVGAGI. The CDR3 spans 16 residues. With 0 bases removed from V and 0 bases from J, the gap between germline ends came to 11 bases. The CDR3 DNA sequence: TGTGCCAGCAGTTACTCGGCGGCCCCGGCTAACTATGGCTACACCTTC. Translated, it gives CASSYSAAPANYGYTF.

This clone was seen just once. The chain recombines TRBV15 with TRBJ2-1; no firm D call. Germline lookup yields CDR1 LNHNV and CDR2 YYDKDF (reference sequence). The germline V and J ends were trimmed by 1 base and 8 bases, with 6 bases remaining between them. The CDR3 totals 12 residues. CDR3 in amino acids: CATSRVSYEQFF. As DNA, the CDR3 is TGTGCCACCAGCAGAGTCTCGTATGAGCAGTTCTTC.

CDR3 sequence (DNA): TGTGCCAGCAGCACTACAGGGGATGAGCAGTTCTTC. Translated: CASSTTGDEQFF. The genes are TRBV7-9 and TRBJ2-1, with 7 bases identical to TRBD1. Germline lookup yields CDR1 SEHNR and CDR2 FQNEAQ (reference sequence). The V gene end was trimmed by 5 bases and the J gene end by 8 bases; junction bases not matched to a gene: 3. The CDR3 has 12 residues. Supplemented by reference TRBV7-9 and TRBJ2-1, the full variable domain reads DTGVSQNPRHKITKRGQNVTFRCDPISEHNRLYWYRQTLGQGPEFLTYFQNEAQLEKSRLLSDRFSAERPKGSFSTLEIQRTEQGDSAMYLCASSTTGDEQFFGPGTRLTVL.

The chain employs TRBV4-1 and TRBJ2-7, with D uncertain. The V end lost 4 bases, the J end lost 0 bases, and 19 bases lay between the germline ends. Germline lookup yields CDR1 MGHRA and CDR2 YSYEKL. The CDR3 spans 17 residues. CDR3 loop: CASSPNPGGQSSYEQYF. As DNA, the CDR3 is TGCGCCAGCAGCCCCAACCCTGGCGGCCAGAGCTCCTACGAGCAGTACTTC.

The count of this clone is one. CDR3 amino acids: CAWSFPGTGDTEAFF. Written as DNA, the CDR3 is TGTGCCTGGAGTTTCCCCGGGACAGGGGACACTGAAGCTTTCTTT. The chain carries TRBV30 and TRBJ1-1, with 10 nucleotides matching TRBD1. Germline V gene data show CDR1 as GTSNPN and CDR2 as SVGIG (reference sequence). V trimming: 2 bases; J trimming: 3 bases; junction bases outside the gene matches: 6. The CDR3 is 15 residues long.

The chain combines TRBV4-1 with TRBJ2-7; 7 nucleotides match TRBD1. The CDR3 spans 14 residues. The germline CDR1 and CDR2 sequences are MGHRA and YSYEKL. V shed 5 bases and J 3 bases; nucleotides not matched to a gene: 7. This CDR3 is CASSRPGQFYEQYF. The CDR3 DNA is TGCGCCAGCAGCAGACCGGGACAGTTCTACGAGCAGTACTTC.

The V gene is TRBV19, the J gene TRBJ2-5, with 7 bases fitting TRBD1. With V trimmed by 3 bases and J by 2 bases, 3 bases remained unmatched. The CDR3 is 14 residues long. Germline lookup yields CDR1 LNHDA and CDR2 SQIVND (reference sequence). Written as DNA, the CDR3 is TGTGCCAGTAGTATGACAGGGAGACAAGAGACCCAGTACTTC. It codes for CASSMTGRQETQYF.

This clone has only a few counts. The CDR3 loop reads CASSYITPDEQYF. The CDR3 bases are TGTGCCAGCAGTTACATTACGCCGGACGAGCAGTACTTC. The chain carries TRBV6-6 and TRBJ2-7; no firm D call. V shed 2 bases and J shed 5 bases, with 10 bases lying between them. This CDR3 has 13 amino acids. The germline CDR1 and CDR2 sequences are MNHNY and SVGAGI (reference sequence).

This clone ranks as medium-sized. The chain links TRBV11-2 to TRBJ2-3, with a weak D call TRBD1 (5 bases). Germline lookup yields CDR1 SGHAT and CDR2 FQNNGV. V shed 9 bases and J shed 2 bases, with 18 bases lying between them. The CDR3 contains 15 residues. The CDR3 nucleotides read TGTGCCAGTCTATGGGGCCTAAATCTCACAGATACGCAGTATTTT. Translation gives CASLWGLNLTDTQYF. Full variable domain (missing parts from reference TRBV11-2 and TRBJ2-3): EAGVAQSPRYKIIEKRQSVAFWCNPISGHATLYWYQQILGQGPKLLIQFQNNGVVDDSQLPKDRFSAERLKGVDSTLKIQPAKLEDSAVYLCASLWGLNLTDTQYFGPGTRLTVL.

The V gene is TRBV15, the J gene TRBJ1-3; no clear D gene. Per germline, CDR1 LNHNV and CDR2 YYDKDF (reference sequence). V lost 7 bases and J lost 0, with 7 bases in between. This CDR3 has 13 amino acids. The DNA for the CDR3 is TGTGCCACCACTCCACTCTCTGGAAACACCATATATTTT. Amino acid sequence: CATTPLSGNTIYF.

V and J are TRBV7-9 and TRBJ2-7; TRBD2 aligns across 14 bases. This CDR3 spans 15 amino acids. From germline, CDR1 is SEHNR and CDR2 FQNEAQ (reference sequence). V was clipped by 5 bases and J by 5 bases; unmatched bases: 5. Written as DNA, the CDR3 is TGTGCCAGCAGCCCCGGGACTAGCGGGAGCAACGAGCAGTACTTC. Its protein is CASSPGTSGSNEQYF.

V and J are TRBV4-1 and TRBJ2-2, with TRBD1 identical over 7 bases. This CDR3 region has 17 residues. Germline loops: CDR1 MGHRA, CDR2 YSYEKL. The trim removed 4 bases at V and 2 bases at J, leaving 10 bases unmatched. CDR3 bases: TGCGCCAGCAGCCTTTACTTCTGGGACAGTAACACCGGGGAGCTGTTTTTT. Protein sequence: CASSLYFWDSNTGELFF.

This chain connects TRBV5-4 to TRBJ2-1; 7 positions match TRBD2. Germline V lookup: CDR1 SGHNT, CDR2 YYREEE (reference sequence). The J segment lost 6 bases and the V segment lost 0 bases, leaving 9 bases of the junction unmatched. This CDR3 spans 16 amino acids. DNA of the CDR3: TGTGCCAGCAGCTTGGCCGGACTAGACTGGGGCAATGAGCAGTTCTTC. It specifies CASSLAGLDWGNEQFF.

This chain links TRBV2 with TRBJ1-5; 8 bases agree with TRBD1. In germline, CDR1 is SNHLY, CDR2 FYNNEI. Germline trimming cut 5 bases from V and 9 bases from J; bases unmatched to any gene: 9. The length of the CDR3 is 14 residues. The chain's CDR3 is CASSYGQGRTPQHF. CDR3 sequence (DNA): TGTGCCAGCAGTTATGGACAGGGTCGGACGCCCCAGCATTTT.

V is TRBV6-4 and J is TRBJ1-5; TRBD1 might be the D (5 bases). Trimming pared 3 bases from V and 3 bases from J, leaving 12 bases between. This CDR3 has 15 amino acids. Germline V gene lookup returns CDR1 MRHNA and CDR2 SNTAGT. The CDR3 reads CASSEQGGTNQPQHF. CDR3 sequence (DNA): TGTGCCAGCAGTGAGCAGGGAGGGACCAATCAGCCCCAGCATTTT.

The genes are TRBV29-1 and TRBJ2-2, with D perhaps matching TRBD1 (6 bases). V was shortened by 6 bases and J by 7 bases, with 21 bases between the two germline ends. CDR1 is SQVTM, CDR2 ANQGSEA, per germline. The CDR3 extends over 15 amino acids. Here the CDR3 DNA reads TGCAGCGTCGAAACGTCAGGGGCTATTAACGGGGAGCTGTTTTTT. Translating it yields CSVETSGAINGELFF.

The gene calls are TRBV11-1 and TRBJ2-7, with no clear D. V lost 5 bases and J lost 5, with 25 bases in between. This CDR3 has 17 residues. Germline values: CDR1 SGHAT, CDR2 FQDESV (reference sequence). CDR3 sequence reads: CASSLNNRITTSHEQYF. As DNA, the CDR3 is TGTGCCAGCAGCCTTAATAATCGGATTACTACATCCCACGAGCAGTACTTC.

DNA for the CDR3: TGTGCCAGCAGCTTTCGTGCTAGCGAGCCGACGGACGAGCAGTACTTC. Its protein product is CASSFRASEPTDEQYF. The chain couples TRBV7-9 to TRBJ2-7; D is possibly TRBD2 (6 bases). Germline V gives CDR1 SEHNR, CDR2 FQNEAQ (reference sequence). Trimming pared 3 bases from V and 5 bases from J, leaving 20 bases between. The CDR3 is 16 residues long.